This is a list of T cell receptor beta chains from one sample in a study of graft-versus-host responses after intestinal transplantation. These receptors have no identified antigens. Data came from immunoSEQ multiplex PCR; TCRdb stores just in-frame clones and leaves some out. The data hold more than 65,000 clones, with 80% to 95% observed a single time. The sequenced sample was unstimulated CD8+ T cells sorted from spleen or lymph node cells, obtained before transplant. These TCRs come from a human donor who was the organ donor for an intestinal transplant. The CDR3 runs from the conserved cysteine through the conserved F or W. D genes are given only for firm matches.

TRBJ2-1	TRBD2	TRBV7-6	CASSLGGYAYNEQFF	TGTGCCAGCAGCTTGGGGGGGTACGCCTACAATGAGCAGTTCTTC
TRBJ1-3	.	TRBV5-1	CASSLLPGPYYLHRRDTIYF	TGCGCCAGCAGCCTCCTTCCGGGACCCTACTACCTCCATCGGAGGGACACCATATATTTT
TRBJ2-7	.	TRBV4-3	CASSARRSGSYEQYF	TGCGCCAGCAGCGCGCGGCGGTCCGGCTCCTACGAGCAGTACTTC
TRBJ2-2	TRBD2	TRBV10-3	CAVLISGGAYGGELFF	TGTGCCGTTTTGATAAGCGGGGGGGCTTACGGCGGGGAGCTGTTTTTT
TRBJ1-1	.	TRBV9	CASSDGGVGEAFF	TGTGCCAGCAGCGATGGAGGGGTTGGTGAAGCTTTCTTT
TRBJ1-1	.	TRBV19	CASSIRGNTEAFF	TGTGCCAGTAGTATTCGGGGGAACACTGAAGCTTTCTTT
TRBJ2-2	.	TRBV10-3	CAICTPAYGGELFF	TGTGCCATCTGTACCCCTGCGTATGGCGGGGAGCTGTTTTTT
TRBJ2-6	TRBD1	TRBV4-1	CASSQYGTGSGANVLTF	TGCGCCAGCAGCCAGTACGGGACAGGGTCTGGGGCCAACGTCCTGACTTTC
TRBJ2-3	TRBD2	TRBV4-3	CASSQDRWTSGGAGTDTQYF	TGCGCCAGCAGCCAAGATCGGTGGACTAGCGGGGGGGCGGGCACAGATACGCAGTATTTT
TRBJ1-2	.	TRBV6-1	CASSEEAGSYGYTF	TGTGCCAGCAGTGAAGAGGCAGGGTCCTATGGCTACACCTTC
TRBJ1-5	.	TRBV7-8	CASTLQEYQPQHF	TGTGCCAGCACCCTACAGGAATATCAGCCCCAGCATTTT
TRBJ2-7	.	TRBV28	CASTLKQEREQYF	TGTGCCAGCACTTTAAAACAGGAACGCGAGCAGTACTTC
TRBJ1-6	TRBD1	TRBV30	CAWKTAGTGRSPLHF	TGTGCCTGGAAAACCGCAGGGACAGGGCGTTCACCCCTCCACTTT
TRBJ2-2	.	TRBV27	CASSSGVSGELFF	TGTGCCAGCAGTTCGGGAGTTTCTGGGGAGCTGTTTTTT
TRBJ2-7	.	TRBV5-1	CASSLGGVGSYEQYF	TGCGCCAGCAGCTTGGGCGGGGTAGGTTCATACGAGCAGTACTTC
TRBJ1-4	.	TRBV7-2	CASSPNMATNEKLFF	TGTGCCAGCAGCCCAAACATGGCAACTAATGAAAAACTGTTTTTT
TRBJ1-6	.	TRBV28	CASSPLVEAIGSYNSPLHF	TGTGCCAGCAGTCCCCTGGTGGAGGCCATAGGTTCCTATAATTCACCCCTCCACTTT
TRBJ2-7	.	TRBV23-1	CASSKNRASYEQYF	TGCGCCAGCAGTAAAAACAGGGCTTCCTACGAGCAGTACTTC
TRBJ1-1	TRBD1	TRBV5-1	CASSWGTGIMNTEAFF	TGCGCCAGCAGCTGGGGGACAGGTATCATGAACACTGAAGCTTTCTTT
TRBJ2-1	TRBD1	TRBV5-1	CASSLVGTDSYNEQFF	TGCGCCAGCAGCTTGGTCGGGACAGATTCCTACAATGAGCAGTTCTTC
TRBJ2-5	TRBD2	TRBV5-6	CASSLGLAEQETQYF	TGTGCCAGCAGCTTGGGACTAGCGGAACAAGAGACCCAGTACTTC